The 23 T cell receptor beta chains below come from one sample, sequenced in a study of blood T cell repertoires in COVID-19. Clones were sequenced by immunoSEQ multiplex PCR, and TCRdb holds only the in-frame ones, with some missing. Of roughly 310,000 clones listed, 88% are singletons. Sequences were obtained from peripheral blood. Source of these receptors: a woman aged 50 to 60 with active or convalescent COVID-19.

The gene calls are TRBV7-9 and TRBJ2-2; 10 nucleotides agree with TRBD2. The V gene end was trimmed by 1 base and the J gene end by 3 bases; junction bases not matched to a gene: 8. The CDR3 totals 18 residues. The germline CDR1 and CDR2 sequences are SEHNR and FQNEAQ (reference sequence). This chain's CDR3 is CASSLGLQRGGHTGELFF. The CDR3 DNA sequence: TGTGCCAGCAGCTTAGGTTTACAGCGGGGGGGCCACACCGGGGAGCTGTTTTTT.

J is TRBJ2-7 and V is TRBV6-2 or TRBV6-3; the D gene is possibly TRBD1 (6 bases). The V end lost 5 bases, the J end lost 2 bases, and 22 bases lay between the germline ends. CDR1 and CDR2 (germline): MNHEY, SVGEGT. There are 17 residues in the CDR3. In DNA form, the CDR3 reads TGTGCCAGCAGTCACCCGGACAGTCCTTTATTAACCTACGAGCAGTACTTC. It yields the protein CASSHPDSPLLTYEQYF.

This sequence joins TRBV11-2 and TRBJ2-7, with 11 positions matching TRBD1. Germline CDR1 and CDR2: SGHAT and FQNNGV. With 5 bases clipped from V and 7 bases from J, the junction kept 4 bases outside the gene matches. The CDR3 length is 13 residues. The CDR3 nucleotides are TGTGCCAGCAGCGGACAGGGGGCACGAGAGCAGTACTTC. It yields the protein CASSGQGAREQYF.

The chain joins TRBV5-1 to TRBJ1-1; D is ambiguous. CDR1 SGHRS and CDR2 YFSETQ come from the germline V gene. This CDR3 has 14 residues. Between the trimmed V and J ends, which lost 0 bases and 4 bases, there was a span of 10 bases. CDR3 sequence: CASSLGALVTEAFF. In nucleotides, the CDR3 is TGCGCCAGCAGCTTGGGGGCTTTGGTCACTGAAGCTTTCTTT.

V gene TRBV18 combines with J gene TRBJ1-2; 7 bases are shared with TRBD1. The V gene end was trimmed by 0 bases and the J gene end by 4 bases; junction bases not matched to a gene: 2. Germline assignment: CDR1 KGHSH and CDR2 LQKENI. The CDR3 covers 14 residues. CDR3 amino acids: CASSPPGQIYGYTF. For the CDR3, the DNA is TGTGCCAGCTCACCACCGGGACAGATCTATGGCTACACCTTC.

The J gene is TRBJ2-1, the V gene TRBV4-1, with TRBD2 identical over 12 bases. J gave up 8 bases and V 4 bases, and 6 bases lay outside the gene matches. The CDR3 has 15 residues. CDR1 is MGHRA and CDR2 is YSYEKL in the germline V gene. CDR3 amino acids: CASSRLAGVGDEQFF. DNA of the CDR3: TGCGCCAGCAGCCGACTAGCGGGAGTTGGGGATGAGCAGTTCTTC.

The chain couples TRBV6-5 to TRBJ1-5; a possible D gene is TRBD1 (5 bases). The germline V gene has CDR1 MNHEY and CDR2 SVGAGI. V lost 5 bases, J lost 7 bases, and 15 bases lay in between. The CDR3 covers 14 residues. CDR3 coding DNA: TGTGCCAGCAGTCCTCAGGGAGGGTTGCAGCCCCAGCATTTT. Amino acids: CASSPQGGLQPQHF.

The chain links TRBV27 to TRBJ2-6, with 8 bases that match TRBD1. Losses at the gene ends were 3 bases for V and 0 bases for J; bases not matched to a gene: 4. This CDR3 region has 17 residues. Germline V lookup: CDR1 MNHEY, CDR2 SMNVEV (reference sequence). DNA for the CDR3: TGTGCCAGCAGTTTGCGGGACAGGCACTCTGGGGCCAACGTCCTGACTTTC. Amino acid sequence: CASSLRDRHSGANVLTF.

The gene calls are TRBV19 and TRBJ2-5, with TRBD2 as a possible D gene (5 bases). From germline, CDR1 is LNHDA and CDR2 SQIVND (reference sequence). The CDR3 sequence is 12 residues long. Trimming shortened V by 1 base and J by 10 bases, and 10 bases separated the two germline ends. CDR3 sequence: CASSIVGGGQYF. For the CDR3, the DNA is TGTGCCAGTAGTATAGTCGGAGGCGGCCAGTACTTC.

J is TRBJ1-6 and V is TRBV7-2; D remains ambiguous. Trimming left V 1 base short and J 0 bases short, with 7 bases between. CDR1 SGHTA and CDR2 FQGNSA come from the germline V gene. The CDR3 is 16 residues long. Here the CDR3 DNA reads TGTGCCAGCAGCTTAGTCCCTAGCTCCTATAATTCACCCCTCCACTTT. Protein product: CASSLVPSSYNSPLHF.

V is TRBV14 and J is TRBJ2-7, with 7 bases aligning to TRBD1. Germline assignment: CDR1 SGHDN and CDR2 FVKESK. The CDR3 runs 15 residues. With 5 bases clipped from V and 5 bases from J, the junction kept 12 bases outside the gene matches. The CDR3 coding sequence is TGTGCCAGCAGCTCAAAGGACAGGCTTGTACACGAGCAGTACTTC. Protein product: CASSSKDRLVHEQYF.

This clone is a singleton in its sample. V usage is TRBV6-5 and J usage is TRBJ1-1; the D is unclear. This CDR3 contains 13 residues. The V end was cut by 6 bases, the J end by 1 base, with 9 bases between. Germline assignment: CDR1 MNHEY and CDR2 SVGAGI. As DNA, the CDR3 is TGTGCCAGCAGCCTCGCCAGGAACACTGAAGCTTTCTTT. It specifies CASSLARNTEAFF.

The chain couples TRBV18 to TRBJ2-2; D is unresolved. The germline V and J ends were trimmed by 8 bases and 7 bases, with 11 bases remaining between them. This CDR3 has 12 residues. Germline V gene data show CDR1 as KGHSH and CDR2 as LQKENI. CDR3 sequence (DNA): TGTGCCAGCACCTACCGGGTCGGGGAGCTGTTTTTT. Protein product: CASTYRVGELFF.

This chain links TRBV5-1 with TRBJ1-2; 9 bases map to TRBD1. V lost 0 bases, J lost 4 bases, and 7 bases stayed unmatched. Looked up from germline, CDR1 is SGHRS and CDR2 is YFSETQ. The CDR3 covers 16 residues. In DNA form, the CDR3 reads TGCGCCAGCAGCTTGGGGGACAGGGCCTATTCCTATGGCTACACCTTC. Translated, it gives CASSLGDRAYSYGYTF.

This chain uses TRBV27 with TRBJ1-4; 7 positions match TRBD1. V gave up 6 bases and J gave up 6 bases; unmatched junction bases: 7. Germline CDR1 is MNHEY and CDR2 is SMNVEV (reference sequence). This CDR3 is 14 amino acids long. The CDR3 protein is CASSFTGAYEKLFF. CDR3 coding DNA: TGTGCCAGCAGCTTCACAGGGGCGTATGAAAAACTGTTTTTT.

The rearrangement uses TRBV19 and TRBJ1-5; the D gene is possibly TRBD1 (5 bases). The germline gives CDR1 LNHDA, CDR2 SQIVND (reference sequence). The CDR3 extends over 11 amino acids. CDR3 in DNA: TGTGGTGCGGGGGGCAATCAGCCCCAGCATTTT. Translation: CGAGGNQPQHF.

The chain uses TRBV7-2 and TRBJ1-5; the D gene is possibly TRBD1 (6 bases). Trimming stripped 4 bases from V and 5 bases from J, with 12 bases between. This CDR3 comprises 14 residues. Germline V gene data show CDR1 as SGHTA and CDR2 as FQGNSA. As DNA, the CDR3 is TGTGCCAGCAGCTGGGGGACAAGGTATCAGCCCCAGCATTTT. The encoded protein is CASSWGTRYQPQHF.

This chain joins TRBV30 and TRBJ2-3; D is possibly TRBD2 (6 bases). This CDR3 spans 13 amino acids. V was clipped by 0 bases and J by 8 bases, with 12 bases between them. Germline V gene data show CDR1 as GTSNPN and CDR2 as SVGIG (reference sequence). The DNA of the CDR3 is TGTGCCTGGAGTGTCCTTCGGGGGACTACGCAGTATTTT. Protein sequence: CAWSVLRGTTQYF.

The rearrangement joins TRBV6-1 to TRBJ2-7; the D is unclear. The V and J ends lost 5 bases and 0 bases respectively, with 8 bases between them. CDR1 and CDR2 (germline): MNHNS, SASEGT. There are 13 residues in the CDR3. The CDR3 loop is CASSRVISYEQYF. CDR3 nucleotides: TGTGCCAGCAGTCGCGTAATCTCCTACGAGCAGTACTTC.

This clone has only a few counts. In nucleotides, the CDR3 is TGTGCCTGGAGTGTGAACAGAAATGAAAAACTGTTTTTT. Amino acid sequence: CAWSVNRNEKLFF. The chain couples TRBV30 to TRBJ1-4; no firm D call. CDR1 is GTSNPN and CDR2 is SVGIG in the germline V gene (reference sequence). The V gene lost 0 bases and the J gene lost 5 bases, with 7 bases spanning the gap. The CDR3 sequence is 13 residues long.

This clone came up a few times. The chain combines TRBV19 with TRBJ2-2, with 9 bases that match TRBD2. CDR3 length: 14 residues. Germline CDR1 and CDR2: LNHDA and SQIVND (reference sequence). With 9 bases clipped from V and 4 bases from J, the junction kept 6 bases outside the gene matches. DNA for the CDR3: TGTGCCAGCGAGCGGGAGGCTCGCACCGGGGAGCTGTTTTTT. Amino acids: CASEREARTGELFF.

The chain uses TRBV27 and TRBJ2-7; D perhaps matches TRBD2 (5 bases). The ends were cut back, 1 base at V and 6 bases at J, with 10 bases in the middle. The CDR3 consists of 13 residues. Looked up from germline, CDR1 is MNHEY and CDR2 is SMNVEV (reference sequence). The CDR3 protein is CASSLWTLSEQYF. The DNA of the CDR3 is TGTGCCAGCAGTTTATGGACTTTATCCGAGCAGTACTTC.

The gene calls are TRBV25-1 and TRBJ1-2, with D uncertain. Trimming removed 3 bases at V and 6 bases at J, with 8 bases between. CDR3 size: 12 residues. Germline CDR1 and CDR2: MGHDK and SYGVNS. The CDR3 reads CASSEPQNGYTF. In DNA, the CDR3 is TGTGCCAGCAGTGAGCCCCAGAATGGCTACACCTTC.